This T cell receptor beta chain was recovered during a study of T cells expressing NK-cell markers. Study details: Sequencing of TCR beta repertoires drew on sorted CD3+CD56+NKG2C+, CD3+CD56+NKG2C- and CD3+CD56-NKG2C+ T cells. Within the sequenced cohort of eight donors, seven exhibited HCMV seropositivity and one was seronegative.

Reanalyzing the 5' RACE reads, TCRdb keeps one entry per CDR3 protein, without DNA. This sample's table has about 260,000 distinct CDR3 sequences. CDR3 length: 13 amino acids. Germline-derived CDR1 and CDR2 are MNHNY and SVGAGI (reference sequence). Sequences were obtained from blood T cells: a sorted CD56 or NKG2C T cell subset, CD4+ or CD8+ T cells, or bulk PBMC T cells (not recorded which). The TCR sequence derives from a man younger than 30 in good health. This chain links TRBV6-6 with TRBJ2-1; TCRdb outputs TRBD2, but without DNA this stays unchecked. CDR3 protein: CASTGTSGSWQFF.